A selection of T cell receptor beta chains follows, all from one sample in a study of molecular identifiers for immune sequencing clone quantification. TCRdb called the PCR reads again in MiXCR, with one record for every CDR3 protein. The data show 50,000 or so distinct CDR3 sequences, around 25% seen once. The specimen was naive CD8+ T cells from blood, with Jurkat cell RNA spiked in. These receptors all come from a human donor in good health. Some libraries in this study had Jurkat cell RNA spiked in. Each CDR3 is given with its conserved first and last residue. D genes are given only for firm matches. Part of the rows lack a size; the others show once, few, many or a class for expanded clones.

j_call: TRBJ2-3
d_call: -
clone_size: many
v_call: TRBV2
cdr3_nt: TGTGCCAGCAGTGAAGGTGCAGATACGCAGTATTTT
cdr3_aa: CASSEGADTQYF

j_call: TRBJ2-7
d_call: -
clone_size: many
v_call: TRBV7-9
cdr3_nt: TGTGCCAGCAGCCGGACAACAACTGGGGACGAGCAGTACTTC
cdr3_aa: CASSRTTTGDEQYF

j_call: TRBJ1-1
d_call: -
clone_size: few
v_call: TRBV4-1
cdr3_nt: TGTGCCAGCAGCCAAGATCATGGCAGCCTGAACACTGAAGCTTTCTTT
cdr3_aa: CASSQDHGSLNTEAFF

j_call: TRBJ1-1
d_call: TRBD1
clone_size: -
v_call: TRBV5-1
cdr3_nt: TGCGCCAGCAGCTCGCCCGGGACAGGGGCCATGAACACTGAAGCTTTCTTT
cdr3_aa: CASSSPGTGAMNTEAFF

j_call: TRBJ2-7
d_call: TRBD2
clone_size: many
v_call: TRBV27
cdr3_nt: TGTGCCAGCAGTTTCGGGACGGGAGGTCACGAGCAGTACTTC
cdr3_aa: CASSFGTGGHEQYF

j_call: TRBJ2-1
d_call: -
clone_size: many
v_call: TRBV24-1
cdr3_nt: TGTGCCACCAGTGATTTGTCCAATGAGCAGTTCTTC
cdr3_aa: CATSDLSNEQFF

j_call: TRBJ2-7
d_call: TRBD2
clone_size: many
v_call: TRBV13
cdr3_nt: TGTGCCAGCAGCTTAGGTCCGGGAGGAAGGGCAGAGCAGTACTTC
cdr3_aa: CASSLGPGGRAEQYF

j_call: TRBJ2-2
d_call: TRBD2
clone_size: many
v_call: TRBV29-1
cdr3_nt: TGCAGCGCCCAGACTAGCGGGGGTACTATGAACACCGGGGAGCTGTTTTTT
cdr3_aa: CSAQTSGGTMNTGELFF

j_call: TRBJ2-7
d_call: -
clone_size: few
v_call: TRBV5-1
cdr3_nt: TGCGCCAGCAGCTTGAGTCCGGACACCTCCTACGAGCAGTACTTC
cdr3_aa: CASSLSPDTSYEQYF

j_call: TRBJ2-7
d_call: TRBD2
clone_size: many
v_call: TRBV24-1
cdr3_nt: TGTGCCACCAGTGATGTGACTAGCGGGAGTTACGAGCAGTACTTC
cdr3_aa: CATSDVTSGSYEQYF

j_call: TRBJ1-2
d_call: -
clone_size: -
v_call: TRBV4-3
cdr3_nt: TGCGCCAGCAGCCAAGAATTCCCGGGTCTCCATGGCTACACCTTC
cdr3_aa: CASSQEFPGLHGYTF

j_call: TRBJ2-2
d_call: -
clone_size: many
v_call: TRBV29-1
cdr3_nt: TGCAGCGTTGAACTCCCACAGAACACCGGGGAGCTGTTTTTT
cdr3_aa: CSVELPQNTGELFF

j_call: TRBJ2-1
d_call: TRBD1
clone_size: many
v_call: TRBV19
cdr3_nt: TGTGCCAGTAGTACCGGGACAGTTTACAATGAGCAGTTCTTC
cdr3_aa: CASSTGTVYNEQFF

j_call: TRBJ1-1
d_call: -
clone_size: many
v_call: TRBV10-3
cdr3_nt: TGTGCCATCGGAACCGCGAACACTGAAGCTTTCTTT
cdr3_aa: CAIGTANTEAFF

j_call: TRBJ2-3
d_call: -
clone_size: many
v_call: TRBV6-5
cdr3_nt: TGTGCCAGCAGTTCCCAGATACCAGATACGCAGTATTTT
cdr3_aa: CASSSQIPDTQYF

j_call: TRBJ2-7
d_call: -
clone_size: many
v_call: TRBV4-1
cdr3_nt: TGCGCCAGCAGCCAAGATCGGATGGGGTTGGTGGGGCAGTACTTC
cdr3_aa: CASSQDRMGLVGQYF

j_call: TRBJ2-3
d_call: TRBD2
clone_size: many
v_call: TRBV12-3/TRBV12-4
cdr3_nt: TGTGCCAGCACCCGGGCTAGCGGGGGGGCAATAACAGATACGCAGTATTTT
cdr3_aa: CASTRASGGAITDTQYF

j_call: TRBJ2-2
d_call: TRBD1
clone_size: many
v_call: TRBV4-1
cdr3_nt: TGCGCCAGCAGTGCCGGGACAGGGGGTTTTGGGGAGCTGTTTTTT
cdr3_aa: CASSAGTGGFGELFF

j_call: TRBJ2-2
d_call: -
clone_size: -
v_call: TRBV29-1
cdr3_nt: TGCAGCGTTGGGGGGCTAGGCTACACCGTGGAGCTGTTTTTT
cdr3_aa: CSVGGLGYTVELFF

j_call: TRBJ2-5
d_call: -
clone_size: many
v_call: TRBV29-1
cdr3_nt: TGCAGCGTTGTGGGAAACGAAGAGACCCAGTACTTC
cdr3_aa: CSVVGNEETQYF

j_call: TRBJ2-1
d_call: TRBD1
clone_size: many
v_call: TRBV3-1
cdr3_nt: TGTGCCAGCAGCATTGGACAGGGGTGGAATGAGCAGTTCTTC
cdr3_aa: CASSIGQGWNEQFF

j_call: TRBJ2-5
d_call: TRBD2
clone_size: many
v_call: TRBV10-3
cdr3_nt: TGTGCCATCAGTGAGGCGGGGGGGCGTCAAGAGACCCAGTACTTC
cdr3_aa: CAISEAGGRQETQYF

j_call: TRBJ2-3
d_call: -
clone_size: many
v_call: TRBV27
cdr3_nt: TGTGCCAGCAGTACGAGGGGACTTAAGCAGTATTTT
cdr3_aa: CASSTRGLKQYF

j_call: TRBJ2-3
d_call: TRBD2
clone_size: many
v_call: TRBV12-3/TRBV12-4
cdr3_nt: TGTGCCAGCACCCCACTGGGGGGGACTAGCACAGATACGCAGTATTTT
cdr3_aa: CASTPLGGTSTDTQYF

j_call: TRBJ2-7
d_call: -
clone_size: many
v_call: TRBV28
cdr3_nt: TGTGCCAGCAGTTTCGGAAACGCCTACGAGCAGTACTTC
cdr3_aa: CASSFGNAYEQYF

j_call: TRBJ1-5
d_call: -
clone_size: many
v_call: TRBV7-7
cdr3_nt: TGTGCCAGCAGCCCTACGATCGGGCCAAATCAGCCCCAGCATTTT
cdr3_aa: CASSPTIGPNQPQHF

j_call: TRBJ2-3
d_call: -
clone_size: many
v_call: TRBV19
cdr3_nt: TGTGCCAGTAGTATGGGGGCAGGCCGCACAGATACGCAGTATTTT
cdr3_aa: CASSMGAGRTDTQYF

j_call: TRBJ1-1
d_call: -
clone_size: many
v_call: TRBV18
cdr3_nt: TGTGCCAGCTTTTCCGACACAGATAACGAAGCTTTCTTT
cdr3_aa: CASFSDTDNEAFF

j_call: TRBJ1-4
d_call: -
clone_size: -
v_call: TRBV5-3
cdr3_nt: TGTGCCTCTGGGGTGGGCGCAACTAACGAAAAACTGTCTTTT
cdr3_aa: CASGVGATNEKLSF

j_call: TRBJ2-2
d_call: TRBD2
clone_size: many
v_call: TRBV12-3/TRBV12-4
cdr3_nt: TGTGCCAGCAGTTTAGGCGGCGGGAGGGCCGAATTTGTCACCGGGGAGCTGTTTTTT
cdr3_aa: CASSLGGGRAEFVTGELFF

j_call: TRBJ2-7
d_call: -
clone_size: many
v_call: TRBV7-2
cdr3_nt: TGTGCCAGCAGCTTAGCGCGGCGGGGTGGGTACGAGCAGTACTTC
cdr3_aa: CASSLARRGGYEQYF

j_call: TRBJ2-7
d_call: -
clone_size: many
v_call: TRBV28
cdr3_nt: TGTGCCAGCAGTTTCCCGGGTCAGGGCCTCTACGAGCAGTACTTC
cdr3_aa: CASSFPGQGLYEQYF

j_call: TRBJ2-7
d_call: -
clone_size: many
v_call: TRBV6-2/TRBV6-3
cdr3_nt: TGTGCCAGCAGCTCTACTAGCTACGAGCAGTACTTC
cdr3_aa: CASSSTSYEQYF

j_call: TRBJ2-7
d_call: -
clone_size: many
v_call: TRBV7-9
cdr3_nt: TGTGCCAGCAGCTTTGCAGGGGAATTTTACGAGCAGTACTTC
cdr3_aa: CASSFAGEFYEQYF

j_call: TRBJ1-5
d_call: -
clone_size: -
v_call: TRBV12-3/TRBV12-4
cdr3_nt: TGTGCCGGCAGTGCCGAGGGAGAGAGCAATCAGCCCCAGCATTTT
cdr3_aa: CAGSAEGESNQPQHF

j_call: TRBJ2-3
d_call: TRBD1
clone_size: many
v_call: TRBV4-1
cdr3_nt: TGCGCCAGCAGCCAAGTCGCGACAGGGGTTTTTTCAGATACGCAGTATTTT
cdr3_aa: CASSQVATGVFSDTQYF

j_call: TRBJ1-1
d_call: -
clone_size: many
v_call: TRBV27
cdr3_nt: TGTGCCAGCAGTTCACCCGGGGGAGGGAGGACTGAAGCTTTCTTT
cdr3_aa: CASSSPGGGRTEAFF

j_call: TRBJ2-7
d_call: -
clone_size: -
v_call: TRBV28
cdr3_nt: TGTGCCAGCAGTGATCGGGATCGAATACCCTACGAGCAGTACTTC
cdr3_aa: CASSDRDRIPYEQYF

j_call: TRBJ2-3
d_call: -
clone_size: many
v_call: TRBV20-1
cdr3_nt: TGCAGTGCTCAAGGAGGAGCGGGTCCCACAGATACGCAGTATTTT
cdr3_aa: CSAQGGAGPTDTQYF

j_call: TRBJ1-1
d_call: TRBD1
clone_size: many
v_call: TRBV5-5
cdr3_nt: TGTGCCAGCAGCACGGGACAGGGGGGTTCGAGAACTGAAGCTTTCTTT
cdr3_aa: CASSTGQGGSRTEAFF

j_call: TRBJ1-1
d_call: TRBD1
clone_size: many
v_call: TRBV3-1
cdr3_nt: TGTGCCAGCAGCTATTACAGGGGGAACACTGAAGCTTTCTTT
cdr3_aa: CASSYYRGNTEAFF

j_call: TRBJ1-6
d_call: -
clone_size: few
v_call: TRBV27
cdr3_nt: TGTGCCAGCAGTTTAATCGCCTATAATTCACCCCTCCACTTT
cdr3_aa: CASSLIAYNSPLHF

j_call: TRBJ2-7
d_call: -
clone_size: -
v_call: TRBV5-6
cdr3_nt: TGTGCCAGCAGCTGGGGGACCGCCTACGCGCAGTACTTC
cdr3_aa: CASSWGTAYAQYF

j_call: TRBJ1-1
d_call: -
clone_size: -
v_call: TRBV19
cdr3_nt: TGTGCCAGTACCCAGCCAGGGTATGTCGGCACTGCAGCTTTCTTT
cdr3_aa: CASTQPGYVGTAAFF

j_call: TRBJ2-5
d_call: -
clone_size: few
v_call: TRBV2
cdr3_nt: TGTGCCAGCACGGGGCCGGGTAGGTCTGGAGAGACCCAGTACTTC
cdr3_aa: CASTGPGRSGETQYF

j_call: TRBJ2-1
d_call: TRBD1
clone_size: -
v_call: TRBV2
cdr3_nt: TGTGCCAGCAGTGCCGGGACAGGGCCCTACAATGAGCAGTTCTTC
cdr3_aa: CASSAGTGPYNEQFF

j_call: TRBJ2-3
d_call: -
clone_size: many
v_call: TRBV11-2
cdr3_nt: TGTGCCAGCAGCTTAGTGGTAGTAGCGACAGATACGCAGTATTTT
cdr3_aa: CASSLVVVATDTQYF

j_call: TRBJ2-3
d_call: -
clone_size: many
v_call: TRBV6-4
cdr3_nt: TGTGCCAGCAGTGAAGTCCCCACAGATACGCAGTATTTT
cdr3_aa: CASSEVPTDTQYF

j_call: TRBJ2-7
d_call: -
clone_size: many
v_call: TRBV6-2/TRBV6-3
cdr3_nt: TGTGCCAGCAGTTACGGGCGGCACTACGAGCAGTACTTC
cdr3_aa: CASSYGRHYEQYF

j_call: TRBJ2-5
d_call: TRBD1
clone_size: many
v_call: TRBV4-3
cdr3_nt: TGCGCCAGCAGCCAAGGCTACAGGGGGACTGAGACCCAGTACTTC
cdr3_aa: CASSQGYRGTETQYF

j_call: TRBJ2-5
d_call: TRBD2
clone_size: many
v_call: TRBV28
cdr3_nt: TGTGCCAGCAGTTCGGGGGTGGGCTCTAGAGCGGGAGCGTTGACCCAGTACTTC
cdr3_aa: CASSSGVGSRAGALTQYF

j_call: TRBJ2-2
d_call: -
clone_size: many
v_call: TRBV7-2
cdr3_nt: TGTGCCAGCCGCGGGACCGGGGGGAACACCGGGGAGCTGTTTTTT
cdr3_aa: CASRGTGGNTGELFF

j_call: TRBJ1-1
d_call: -
clone_size: many
v_call: TRBV7-6
cdr3_nt: TGTGCCAGCAGCTCGGGAGCTGAAGCTTTCTTT
cdr3_aa: CASSSGAEAFF

j_call: TRBJ1-4
d_call: -
clone_size: once
v_call: TRBV20-1
cdr3_nt: TGCTGTGCTAGTTGCAGGGAACCAAATGAAAAACTGTTTTTT
cdr3_aa: CCASCREPNEKLFF

j_call: TRBJ2-2
d_call: -
clone_size: -
v_call: TRBV9
cdr3_nt: TGTGCCAGCAGCGTAGAGAGAGGGGGAAACACCGGGGAGCTGTTTTTT
cdr3_aa: CASSVERGGNTGELFF

j_call: TRBJ2-1
d_call: TRBD2
clone_size: many
v_call: TRBV29-1
cdr3_nt: TGCAGCCCCGGGACTAGCAAGTTCTTC
cdr3_aa: CSPGTSKFF